Listed below are T cell receptor beta chains from one sample, sequenced in a study of blood T cell repertoires in COVID-19. Method: immunoSEQ multiplex PCR; TCRdb's copy keeps in-frame clones and lacks some. The sample yields fewer than 150,000 clones, roughly 84% seen once. The sequenced sample was peripheral blood. The receptors stem from a woman under 40 who had recovered from COVID-19. Both conserved end residues are part of each CDR3. The order of the fields is D gene, clone size, V gene, J gene, CDR3 DNA, CDR3 protein. The D gene is left open where the match is weak. A clone size is listed for some rows: how often the clone was seen (once, few, many), or a class if it is expanded.

d_call: NA
clone_size: NA
v_call: TRBV20-1
j_call: TRBJ1-2
cdr3_nt: TGCAGTGCTAGTCCGGGGATCGACTATGGCTACACCTTC
cdr3_aa: CSASPGIDYGYTF

d_call: TRBD1
clone_size: NA
v_call: TRBV15
j_call: TRBJ1-4
cdr3_nt: TGTGCCACTGAAAAGGGACAGGGCGTGGGGAATGAAAAACTGTTTTTT
cdr3_aa: CATEKGQGVGNEKLFF

d_call: NA
clone_size: once
v_call: TRBV20-1
j_call: TRBJ2-1
cdr3_nt: TGCAGTGCTCTACTAGCAAATGAGCAGTTCTTC
cdr3_aa: CSALLANEQFF

d_call: NA
clone_size: NA
v_call: TRBV5-1
j_call: TRBJ2-1
cdr3_nt: TGCGCCAGCAGCCCAATCGCAACTTCTAATGAGCAGTTCTTC
cdr3_aa: CASSPIATSNEQFF

d_call: TRBD1
clone_size: NA
v_call: TRBV4-2
j_call: TRBJ1-2
cdr3_nt: TGTGCCAGCAGCCAAAACCGGGACAGCTATGGCTACACCTTC
cdr3_aa: CASSQNRDSYGYTF

d_call: NA
clone_size: NA
v_call: TRBV20-1
j_call: TRBJ1-1
cdr3_nt: TGCAGTGCTAGTGTATGGGGCTCGGGCACTGAAGCTTTCTTT
cdr3_aa: CSASVWGSGTEAFF

d_call: NA
clone_size: NA
v_call: TRBV5-6
j_call: TRBJ2-1
cdr3_nt: TGTGCCAGCAGCCTGGGCGGACAGTCCTACAATGAGCAGTTCTTC
cdr3_aa: CASSLGGQSYNEQFF

d_call: NA
clone_size: few
v_call: TRBV6-2/TRBV6-3
j_call: TRBJ1-2
cdr3_nt: TGTGCCAGCAGTTACGTGACATATGGCTACACCTTC
cdr3_aa: CASSYVTYGYTF

d_call: NA
clone_size: NA
v_call: TRBV5-6
j_call: TRBJ1-1
cdr3_nt: TGTGCCAGCAGCTTTCGGACTAGGCCCGTGAACACTGAAGCTTTCTTT
cdr3_aa: CASSFRTRPVNTEAFF

d_call: NA
clone_size: NA
v_call: TRBV27
j_call: TRBJ1-5
cdr3_nt: TGTGCCAGCAGTTGGGGCCCCGGGAATCAGCCCCAGCATTTT
cdr3_aa: CASSWGPGNQPQHF

d_call: TRBD1
clone_size: NA
v_call: TRBV7-9
j_call: TRBJ1-6
cdr3_nt: TGTGCCAGCAGCTTAGGCCAGACAGGGATTTATAATTCACCCCTCCACTTT
cdr3_aa: CASSLGQTGIYNSPLHF

d_call: NA
clone_size: NA
v_call: TRBV7-2
j_call: TRBJ2-5
cdr3_nt: TGTGCCAGCAGCTTCCGGGGGGAGACCCAGTACTTC
cdr3_aa: CASSFRGETQYF

d_call: NA
clone_size: NA
v_call: TRBV5-6
j_call: TRBJ2-7
cdr3_nt: TGTGCCAGCAGCTTGGGACTAGTTAGAGGCGAGCAGTACTTC
cdr3_aa: CASSLGLVRGEQYF

d_call: NA
clone_size: NA
v_call: TRBV21-1
j_call: TRBJ2-7
cdr3_nt: TGTGCCAGCAGCAAGCAGTGCGAGCAGTACTTC
cdr3_aa: CASSKQCEQYF

d_call: NA
clone_size: NA
v_call: TRBV27
j_call: TRBJ1-5
cdr3_nt: TGTGCCACACAGGGAGGGTCCGGCAATCAGCCCCAGCATTTT
cdr3_aa: CATQGGSGNQPQHF

d_call: NA
clone_size: NA
v_call: TRBV29-1
j_call: TRBJ1-2
cdr3_nt: TGCAGCGTTGGGAAGACAGGACCTAACTATGGCTACACCTTC
cdr3_aa: CSVGKTGPNYGYTF

d_call: NA
clone_size: NA
v_call: TRBV19
j_call: TRBJ2-7
cdr3_nt: TGTGCCAGTAGTTTAAATTACGCGGGCTCCTACGAGCAGTACTTC
cdr3_aa: CASSLNYAGSYEQYF

d_call: TRBD1
clone_size: NA
v_call: TRBV3-1/TRBV3-2
j_call: TRBJ1-4
cdr3_nt: TGTGCCAGCAGCCCTTTACAGGGGACAGCCCAAAAACTGTTTTTT
cdr3_aa: CASSPLQGTAQKLFF

d_call: NA
clone_size: NA
v_call: TRBV4-1
j_call: TRBJ1-5
cdr3_nt: TGCGCCAGCAGCCGAATGGACAGCCTCGGTCTTCAGCCCCAGCATTTT
cdr3_aa: CASSRMDSLGLQPQHF

d_call: NA
clone_size: NA
v_call: TRBV18
j_call: TRBJ2-1
cdr3_nt: TGTGCCAGCTCACCACCGATCAGAACAAATTACAATGAGCAGTTCTTC
cdr3_aa: CASSPPIRTNYNEQFF